The 24 T cell receptor beta chains below were found in one sample sequenced in a study of T cells expressing NK-cell markers. One entry per CDR3 protein, without DNA, is what TCRdb gives after re-calling the 5' RACE reads. This repertoire includes over 150,000 distinct CDR3 sequences. The sample consisted of blood T cells: a sorted CD56 or NKG2C T cell subset, CD4+ or CD8+ T cells, or bulk PBMC T cells (not recorded which). These TCRs come from a woman in her forties or fifties in good health.

CDR3 sequence: CASSLFRSDTQYF. The chain carries TRBV27 and TRBJ2-3. Germline CDR1 MNHEY, CDR2 SMNVEV (reference sequence). CDR3 length: 13 residues.

V gene TRBV24-1 combines with J gene TRBJ2-1; TCRdb reports TRBD2, a call that lacks DNA to check it against. The CDR3 is made up of 16 amino acids. Germline V lookup: CDR1 KGHDR, CDR2 SFDVKD. CDR3 residues: CATSDTAGFSYNEQFF.

The rearrangement links TRBV7-8 to TRBJ1-5. In germline, CDR1 is SGHVS, CDR2 FQNEAQ. The CDR3 loop spans 15 amino acids. The CDR3 spells CASSTITRAGAPQHF.

The chain recombines TRBV2 with TRBJ2-7. Germline CDR1 is SNHLY and CDR2 is FYNNEI. The CDR3 consists of 12 residues. CDR3 sequence: CASAAGSYEQYF.

The rearrangement joins TRBV3-1 to TRBJ2-7; TCRdb calls TRBD1, which cannot be checked without DNA. Germline CDR1 and CDR2: LGHDT and YNNKEL (reference sequence). CDR3 length equals 21 residues. CDR3: CASSQDLLGAGTEYRAYEQYF.

The V and J genes are TRBV5-1 and TRBJ2-5. CDR1 is SGHRS and CDR2 is YFSETQ in the germline V gene. This CDR3 contains 15 residues. This CDR3 reads CASNLWGMTQETQYF.

The V gene is TRBV5-1, the J gene TRBJ2-1; TCRdb's D gene call, TRBD2, goes unchecked for lack of DNA. The CDR3 runs 20 residues. Per germline, CDR1 SGHRS and CDR2 YFSETQ. This chain's CDR3 is CASSLAGQPSGTSGYNEQFF.

J is TRBJ2-5 and V is TRBV18; the D call from TCRdb, TRBD1, cannot be confirmed without DNA. The CDR3 has 15 residues. Germline V CDR1 and CDR2: KGHSH, LQKENI. The CDR3 sequence is CASSPPPQGMETQYF.

The CDR3 spells CATSDPIRGELFF. The chain uses TRBV24-1 and TRBJ2-2. Germline V gives CDR1 KGHDR, CDR2 SFDVKD. The CDR3 is 13 amino acids.

V and J are TRBV6-5 and TRBJ2-6. CDR3 length: 15 amino acids. Germline V CDR1 and CDR2: MNHEY, SVGAGI. CDR3 region: CASSYPTDGANVLTF.

The chain employs TRBV6-6 and TRBJ2-3. Germline V gene sequence: CDR1 MNHNY, CDR2 SVGAGI (reference sequence). The CDR3 consists of 15 residues. CDR3 in amino acids: CASSYPVEGTDTQYF.

V and J are TRBV20-1 and TRBJ2-1; absent DNA, TCRdb's TRBD2 call cannot be checked. From germline, CDR1 is DFQATT and CDR2 SNEGSKA (reference sequence). The CDR3 sequence is 12 residues long. CDR3 sequence: CSALAGVHEQFF.

The chain is built from TRBV12-3 or TRBV12-4 and TRBJ2-1; the TRBD1 assignment by TCRdb is unverifiable without DNA. The CDR3 has 13 residues. CDR3 amino acids: CASSPPILDEQFF.

The chain carries TRBV6-5 and TRBJ1-1; the TRBD1 assignment by TCRdb is unverifiable without DNA. Germline-derived CDR1 and CDR2 are MNHEY and SVGAGI. The CDR3 loop spans 15 amino acids. This CDR3 reads CASTRIEGGITEAFF.

The chain joins TRBV30 to TRBJ2-5; the D call of TRBD1 rests on TCRdb alone, since no DNA is present to check it. The germline V gene has CDR1 GTSNPN and CDR2 SVGIG (reference sequence). This CDR3 is built from 15 residues. The CDR3: CAWSRDTETQETQYF. Variable domain in full (rest from reference TRBV30 and TRBJ2-5): SQTIHQWPATLVQPVGSPLSLECTVEGTSNPNLYWYRQAAGRGLQLLFYSVGIGQISSEVPQNLSASRPQDRQFILSSKKLLLSDSGFYLCAWSRDTETQETQYFGPGTRLLVL.

The V call is TRBV29-1, the J call TRBJ2-2; no DNA is available, so the TRBD1 call from TCRdb remains unchecked. CDR3 length: 13 residues. Germline V CDR1 and CDR2: SQVTM, ANQGSEA. The CDR3 loop is CSVVGVPTGELFF.

This sequence joins TRBV6-6 and TRBJ2-3. In germline, CDR1 is MNHNY, CDR2 SVGAGI (reference sequence). This CDR3 spans 16 amino acids. This chain's CDR3 is CASSYSFGSRTDTQYF.

The chain recombines TRBV25-1 with TRBJ2-2. The CDR3 length is 11 residues. In germline, CDR1 is MGHDK, CDR2 SYGVNS. CDR3 loop: CASMLTGELFF.

The gene calls are TRBV10-3 and TRBJ1-1; TCRdb indicates TRBD1, and absent DNA this call remains unverified. CDR3 length: 16 residues. Per germline, CDR1 ENHRY and CDR2 SYGVKD. The CDR3: CAISELAGGLNTEAFF.

The chain couples TRBV19 to TRBJ2-4; the TCRdb D gene call, TRBD1, has no DNA to confirm it. Germline V gives CDR1 LNHDA, CDR2 SQIVND (reference sequence). The CDR3 sequence is 13 residues long. CDR3 sequence reads: CASLNRGEDIQYF.

The rearrangement uses TRBV19 and TRBJ2-1. The germline gives CDR1 LNHDA, CDR2 SQIVND (reference sequence). This CDR3 has 14 amino acids. CDR3 region: CASMMAGAYNEQFF.

The genes are TRBV2 and TRBJ2-3; TCRdb designates TRBD1, a call that cannot be tested without DNA. The CDR3 sequence is 16 residues long. The germline V gene has CDR1 SNHLY and CDR2 FYNNEI. The CDR3 region is CASSDGGDRGLNTQYF.

J is TRBJ2-2 and V is TRBV6-5. This CDR3 comprises 13 residues. The V gene's germline CDR1 is MNHEY and CDR2 SVGAGI. CDR3 sequence: CASRPFAAGELFF.

The genes are TRBV12-3 or TRBV12-4 and TRBJ2-5; TCRdb's D gene call, TRBD2, goes unchecked for lack of DNA. This CDR3 region has 14 residues. CDR3 sequence reads: CASAGEREIGTQYF.